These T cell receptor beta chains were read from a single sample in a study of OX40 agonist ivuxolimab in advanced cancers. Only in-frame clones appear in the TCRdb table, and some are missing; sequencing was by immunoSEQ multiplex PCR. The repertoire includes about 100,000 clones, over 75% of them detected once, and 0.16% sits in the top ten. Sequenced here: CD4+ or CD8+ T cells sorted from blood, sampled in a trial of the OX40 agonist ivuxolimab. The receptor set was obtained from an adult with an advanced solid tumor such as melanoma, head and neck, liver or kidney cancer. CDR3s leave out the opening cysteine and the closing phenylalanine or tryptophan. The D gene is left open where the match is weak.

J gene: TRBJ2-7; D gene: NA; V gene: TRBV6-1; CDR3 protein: ASSALGGGPLSEQY
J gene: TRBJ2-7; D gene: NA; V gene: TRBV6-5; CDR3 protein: ASSSTASSYEQY
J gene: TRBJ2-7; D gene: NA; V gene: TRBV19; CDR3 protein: ASSEQGRGTYEQY
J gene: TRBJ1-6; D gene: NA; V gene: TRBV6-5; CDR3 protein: ASSGEGIHSPLH
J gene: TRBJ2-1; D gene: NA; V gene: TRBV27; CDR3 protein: ASSLPYNEQF
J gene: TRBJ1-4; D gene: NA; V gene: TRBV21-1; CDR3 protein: ASSKARSNRVGEKLF
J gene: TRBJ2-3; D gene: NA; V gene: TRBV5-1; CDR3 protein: ASSLDSDTDTQY
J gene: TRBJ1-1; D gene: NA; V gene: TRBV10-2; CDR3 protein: ASTWGGSNTEAF
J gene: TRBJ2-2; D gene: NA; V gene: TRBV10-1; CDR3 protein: ASRSSRDATDTGELF
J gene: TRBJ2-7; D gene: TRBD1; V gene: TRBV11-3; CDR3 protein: ASSFGTGPYEQY
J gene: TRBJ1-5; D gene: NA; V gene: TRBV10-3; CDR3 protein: AISAGYSNQPQH
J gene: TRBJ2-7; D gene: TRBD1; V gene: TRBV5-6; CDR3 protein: ASSFSPGQGYEQY
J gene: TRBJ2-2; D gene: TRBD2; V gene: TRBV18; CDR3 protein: ASSPRVAGNTGELF
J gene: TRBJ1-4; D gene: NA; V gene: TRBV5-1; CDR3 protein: ASSTGRDTPHRTTNEKLF
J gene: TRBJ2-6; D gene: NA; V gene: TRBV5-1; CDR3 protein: ASSLGHNSGANVLT
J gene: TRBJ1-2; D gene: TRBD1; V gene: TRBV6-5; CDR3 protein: ASTSGTGVNYGYT
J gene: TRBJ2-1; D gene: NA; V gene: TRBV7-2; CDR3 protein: ASSLARGGYNEQF
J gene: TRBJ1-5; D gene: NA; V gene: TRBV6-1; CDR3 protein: ASMRALNQPQH
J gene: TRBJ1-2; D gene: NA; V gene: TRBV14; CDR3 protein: ASSRETDTYGYT
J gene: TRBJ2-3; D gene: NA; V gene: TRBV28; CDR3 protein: ASSLFRTDTQY
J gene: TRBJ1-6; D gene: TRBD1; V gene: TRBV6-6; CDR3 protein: AATEQGYSPLH
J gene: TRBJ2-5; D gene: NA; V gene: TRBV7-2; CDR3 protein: ASSLEPETQY
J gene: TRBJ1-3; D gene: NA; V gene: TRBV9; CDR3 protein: ASSVGWRSSGNTIY
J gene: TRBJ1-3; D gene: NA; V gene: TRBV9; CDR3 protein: ASSGADSAGNTIY
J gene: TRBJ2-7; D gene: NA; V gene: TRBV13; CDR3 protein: ASSLFGKGRYEQY
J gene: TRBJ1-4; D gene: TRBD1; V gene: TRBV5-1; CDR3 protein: ASRYGQGPNEKLF
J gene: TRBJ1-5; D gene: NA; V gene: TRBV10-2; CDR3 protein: ASSDPPQPQH
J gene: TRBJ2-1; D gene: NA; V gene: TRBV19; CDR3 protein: ASSRARQNNYNEQF
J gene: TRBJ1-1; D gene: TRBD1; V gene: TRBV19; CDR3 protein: ASSVTGGGNTEAF
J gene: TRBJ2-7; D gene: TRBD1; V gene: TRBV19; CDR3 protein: ASSGSTGKGYEQY
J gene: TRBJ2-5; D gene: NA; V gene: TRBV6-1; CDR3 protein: ASSEAQAPLTQY
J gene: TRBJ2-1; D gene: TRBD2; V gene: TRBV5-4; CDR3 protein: ASSFGLAAPNEQF
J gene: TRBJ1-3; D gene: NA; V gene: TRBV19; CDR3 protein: ASSETGSGNTIY
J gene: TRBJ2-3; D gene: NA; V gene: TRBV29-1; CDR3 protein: SVFTHERAGTDTQY
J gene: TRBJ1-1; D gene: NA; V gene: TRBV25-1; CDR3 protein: ASSEYPRGFAF
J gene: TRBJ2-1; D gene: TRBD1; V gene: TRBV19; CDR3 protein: ASSIHKATGVGYNEQF
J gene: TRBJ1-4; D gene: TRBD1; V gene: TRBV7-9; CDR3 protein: ASSLALDRGEKLF
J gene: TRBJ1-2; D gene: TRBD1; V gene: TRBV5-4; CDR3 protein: ASSLGQGALSNYGYT
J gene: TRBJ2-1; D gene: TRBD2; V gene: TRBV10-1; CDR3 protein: ASSKGLAGSLSYNEQF
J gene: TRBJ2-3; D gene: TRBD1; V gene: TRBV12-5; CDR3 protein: ASGSDGQGASDTQY
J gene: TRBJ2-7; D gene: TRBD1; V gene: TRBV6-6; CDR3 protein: ATKGQVISYEQY
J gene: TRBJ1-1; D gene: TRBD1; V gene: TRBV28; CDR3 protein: ASMDRTRAF
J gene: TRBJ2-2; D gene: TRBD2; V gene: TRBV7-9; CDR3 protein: ASSFLAGGSGELF
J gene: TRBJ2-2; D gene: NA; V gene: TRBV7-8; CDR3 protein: ASSLGLGGELF
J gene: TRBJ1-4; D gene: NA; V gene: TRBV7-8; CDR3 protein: ASSLKRVATNEKLF
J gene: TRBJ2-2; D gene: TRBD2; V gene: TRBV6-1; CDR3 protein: ASRASGGYTGELF
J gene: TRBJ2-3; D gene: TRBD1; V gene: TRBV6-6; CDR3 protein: ASKQGGRTDTQY
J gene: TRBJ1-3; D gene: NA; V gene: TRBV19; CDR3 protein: ASKASGNTIY
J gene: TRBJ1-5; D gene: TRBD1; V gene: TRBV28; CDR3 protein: ASSSGTGVVPQH
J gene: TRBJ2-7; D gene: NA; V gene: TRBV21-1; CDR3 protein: ASIQRGIAYEQY
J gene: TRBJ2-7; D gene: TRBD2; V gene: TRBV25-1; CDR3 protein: ASSPHSGATYEQY
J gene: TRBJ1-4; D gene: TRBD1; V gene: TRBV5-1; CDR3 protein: ASSFGQGKEKLF
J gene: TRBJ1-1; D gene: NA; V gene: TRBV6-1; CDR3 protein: ASSVRSRRHLNTEAF
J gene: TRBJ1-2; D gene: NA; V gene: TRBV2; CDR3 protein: ASSESNSRYGYT